This T cell receptor (beta chain) was sequenced for a study of a mutant IDH1 vaccine in newly diagnosed glioma. Germline V lookup: CDR1 WSHSY, CDR2 SAAADI. The ends lost 7 bases at V and 3 bases at J; junction bases unmatched: 7. The CDR3 has 16 amino acids. Profiled with immunoSEQ multiplex PCR; TCRdb holds only in-frame clones, not every one. The table has approximately 100,000 clones, 70% to 90% seen once; the top ten hold 0.56%. Indicated time point: baseline, week 1 (first vaccination visit). Treatment indicated: pre-vaccination baseline after standard-of-care therapy. V is TRBV10-2 and J is TRBJ2-1; 12 bases align to TRBD2. Source: PBMCs, taken from a glioma patient treated with radiotherapy, temozolomide or both. This receptor was obtained from a woman between 50 and 59 years old with glioma. CDR3 amino acids: CASKRLLAGGYNEQFF. CDR3 sequence (DNA): TGCGCCAGCAAGCGCCTACTAGCGGGAGGCTACAATGAGCAGTTCTTC.